These 20 T cell receptor beta chains share one sample of origin, sequenced in a study of blood T cells in healthy people across ages. It was with a sample-barcoded 5' primer and a J-beta primer mix that a second PCR of roughly 6 to 12 cycles was run. TCRdb processed the 5' RACE reads anew with MiXCR; each CDR3 protein has one entry. The sample includes hundreds of thousands of distinct CDR3 sequences, roughly 60% of them seen just once. Sequencing input: blood. These receptor sequences come from a man aged 25 to 45 in good health.

The rearrangement joins TRBV20-1 to TRBJ2-1, with D unclear. The germline V and J ends were trimmed by 6 bases and 5 bases, with 20 bases remaining between them. Germline loops: CDR1 DFQATT, CDR2 SNEGSKA (reference sequence). This CDR3 has 15 residues. The CDR3 DNA sequence: TGCAGTGCACCAGCTCAAGGCCACGTTGACAATGAGCAGTTCTTC. Translation gives CSAPAQGHVDNEQFF.

This chain joins TRBV20-1 and TRBJ1-5; D gene uncertain. Deletions cut 3 bases from V and 2 bases from J, with 8 bases between. The CDR3 length is 13 residues. Looked up from germline, CDR1 is DFQATT and CDR2 is SNEGSKA (reference sequence). CDR3 nucleotide sequence: TGCAGTGCTAGTGGTCCGGGCAATCAGCCCCAGCATTTT. Residues: CSASGPGNQPQHF.

V gene TRBV7-2 combines with J gene TRBJ1-6; perhaps TRBD1 as D (6 bases). CDR3 size: 14 residues. The V gene lost 3 bases and the J gene lost 6 bases, with 9 bases spanning the gap. Germline CDR1 and CDR2: SGHTA and FQGNSA. CDR3 loop: CASSFGGTNSPLHF. The CDR3 nucleotides are TGTGCCAGCAGCTTCGGGGGCACTAATTCACCCCTCCACTTT.

This chain joins TRBV20-1 and TRBJ2-3; 8 bases align to TRBD1. This CDR3 is 12 amino acids long. In germline, CDR1 is DFQATT, CDR2 SNEGSKA (reference sequence). The V segment lost 8 bases and the J segment 0 bases; nucleotides outside the gene matches: 1. This CDR3 is CSWDRSTDTQYF. The CDR3 nucleotides are TGCAGTTGGGACAGGAGCACAGATACGCAGTATTTT.

The chain couples TRBV7-9 to TRBJ2-3; no reliable D call. V was shortened by 5 bases and J by 0 bases, with 12 bases between the two germline ends. The CDR3 has 15 residues. Germline loops: CDR1 SEHNR, CDR2 FQNEAQ (reference sequence). In DNA form, the CDR3 reads TGTGCCAGCAGCCCTAAGGGCGCTAGCACAGATACGCAGTATTTT. It translates to CASSPKGASTDTQYF.

This clonotype was picked up a small number of times. The chain combines TRBV14 with TRBJ1-1; D unresolved. V lost 4 bases to trimming and J lost 2 bases, with 8 bases between them. CDR1 is SGHDN, CDR2 FVKESK, per germline. The CDR3 extends over 13 amino acids. The CDR3 region is CASSRGRNTEAFF. The CDR3 DNA reads as TGTGCCAGCAGCCGAGGCAGAAACACTGAAGCTTTCTTT.

The rearrangement links TRBV4-1 to TRBJ2-4, with D perhaps assigned TRBD1 or TRBD2 (6 bases each). Judging by the DNA end, TRBJ2-7 fits better; the J call may be wrong. Germline V gene lookup returns CDR1 MGHRA and CDR2 YSYEKL. The CDR3 is made up of 15 amino acids. CDR3 amino acids: CASSQEARGLYEQYF. CDR3 coding DNA: TGCGCCAGCAGCCAAGAGGCCAGGGGACTCTACGAGCAGTACTTC.

This chain links TRBV11-2 with TRBJ2-1, with 13 bases lining up with TRBD2. The junction had 6 bases not matched to a gene; V was cut back by 5 bases and J by 5 bases. The CDR3 extends over 16 amino acids. Germline CDR1 SGHAT, CDR2 FQNNGV. The CDR3 sequence is CASSAGLAGVNNEQFF. Written as DNA, the CDR3 is TGTGCCAGCAGCGCCGGACTAGCGGGGGTAAACAATGAGCAGTTCTTC.

V usage is TRBV20-1 and J usage is TRBJ2-7; no definite D call. CDR1 DFQATT and CDR2 SNEGSKA come from the germline V gene (reference sequence). V was cut by 5 bases and J by 5 bases, with 7 bases left in between. This CDR3 spans 10 amino acids. The CDR3 region is CSAFVDEQYF. For the CDR3, the DNA is TGCAGTGCTTTCGTGGACGAGCAGTACTTC.

CDR3 in DNA: TGTGCCAGCAGCCCAGGGGGACATACTCTCTACGAGCAGTACTTC. This encodes CASSPGGHTLYEQYF. This chain connects TRBV6-5 to TRBJ2-7, with 7 positions matching TRBD1. Germline lookup yields CDR1 MNHEY and CDR2 SVGAGI. The V and J ends lost 6 bases and 3 bases, in that order; junction bases with no gene match: 11. The CDR3 runs 15 residues.

V usage is TRBV9 and J usage is TRBJ1-2; possibly TRBD1 for D (6 bases). This CDR3 is built from 15 residues. Per the germline V gene, CDR1 is SGDLS and CDR2 is YYNGEE. Trimming stripped 5 bases from V and 4 bases from J, with 18 bases between. The CDR3 DNA reads as TGTGCCAGCAGTGCAGGCATGGGCAGGGGCTATGGCTACACCTTC. It is translated as CASSAGMGRGYGYTF.

The rearrangement links TRBV12-3 or TRBV12-4 to TRBJ2-2; 10 bases are a match to TRBD2. Unmatched junction bases numbered 2, after V lost 6 bases and J lost 4 bases. The CDR3 is made up of 14 amino acids. CDR3 nucleotides: TGTGCCAGCAGACCTAGCGGGGGCACCGGGGAGCTGTTTTTT. Protein product: CASRPSGGTGELFF.

The gene calls are TRBV27 and TRBJ2-1; tentatively, D is TRBD1 (6 bases). The J call may be wrong; the DNA end is better matched by TRBJ2-7. From germline, CDR1 is MNHEY and CDR2 SMNVEV (reference sequence). The CDR3 loop spans 18 amino acids. This chain's CDR3 is CANPPGALTQAPYNEQYF. The CDR3 DNA reads as TGTGCCAACCCTCCAGGGGCCCTTACACAGGCCCCCTACAATGAGCAGTACTTC.

For the CDR3, the DNA is TGCGCCAGCAGCTTGCTGCAGTCCGTAGGGGGTGAGCAGTACTTC. Amino acids: CASSLLQSVGGEQYF. This chain links TRBV5-1 with TRBJ2-5; perhaps TRBD1 as D (6 bases). This CDR3 contains 15 residues. CDR1 and CDR2 from the germline V gene are SGHRS and YFSETQ. The V end lost 1 base, the J end lost 11 bases, and 21 bases lay between the germline ends.

This clonotype has just a few counts. The CDR3 DNA is TGTGCCAGCAGTTTATCAGTCTTGTATGGCTACACCTTC. Protein product: CASSLSVLYGYTF. The chain combines TRBV12-3 or TRBV12-4 with TRBJ1-2; D call uncertain. Deletions cut 2 bases from V and 5 bases from J, with 9 bases between. This CDR3 contains 13 residues.

Note on this clonotype: Its ends do not fully match the called genes, so a read error is possible. CDR3 loop: CANSVGTSGYNEQFF. CDR3 in DNA: TGTGCCAACAGTGTTGGGACTAGCGGCTACAATGAGCAGTTCTTC. V and J are TRBV2 and TRBJ2-1, with TRBD2 matching 11 bases. This CDR3 comprises 15 residues. Germline V gene sequence: CDR1 SNHLY, CDR2 FYNNEI.

The genes are TRBV5-6 and TRBJ2-2, with D possibly being TRBD1 or TRBD2 (5 bases each). The CDR3 consists of 13 residues. The germline gives CDR1 SGHDT, CDR2 YYEEEE. Trimming cost V 5 bases and J 4 bases, with 9 bases left between them. CDR3 sequence: CASSYGTTGELFF. CDR3 DNA: TGTGCCAGCAGTTATGGGACCACCGGGGAGCTGTTTTTT.

The rearrangement uses TRBV10-1 and TRBJ2-3, with D possibly being TRBD2 (5 bases). CDR1 and CDR2 (germline): WNHNN, SYGVQD (reference sequence). The CDR3 contains 14 residues. Between the trimmed V and J ends, which lost 2 bases and 3 bases, there was a span of 9 bases. The DNA of the CDR3 is TGCGCCAGCAGTGAGGCTAGCATAACAGATACGCAGTATTTT. Residues: CASSEASITDTQYF.

J is TRBJ2-7 and V is TRBV20-1; D may be TRBD1 (5 bases). This CDR3 comprises 14 residues. Germline CDR1 is DFQATT and CDR2 is SNEGSKA (reference sequence). Trimming left V 3 bases short and J 2 bases short, with 14 bases between. The CDR3 region is CSARDPDKTYEQYF. For the CDR3, the DNA is TGCAGTGCTAGGGATCCGGACAAGACCTACGAGCAGTACTTC.

The DNA for the CDR3 is TGCAGTGCTAGAGACGGGGGATTTTGGAACACTGAAGCTTTCTTT. Translated: CSARDGGFWNTEAFF. The rearrangement links TRBV20-1 to TRBJ1-1; tentative D call: TRBD1 (5 bases). V lost 0 bases, J lost 1 base, and 12 bases lay in between. The germline CDR1 and CDR2 sequences are DFQATT and SNEGSKA (reference sequence). The CDR3 is 15 amino acids.